This T cell receptor beta chain was identified during a study of Tregs in tolerant kidney transplant recipients. Profiled with immunoSEQ multiplex PCR; TCRdb holds only in-frame clones, not every one. Of 100,000 to 120,000 clones in the sample, roughly 89% were seen once. Germline V lookup: CDR1 SNHLY, CDR2 FYNNEI. Trimming shortened V by 5 bases and J by 2 bases, and 12 bases separated the two germline ends. This CDR3 has 15 amino acids. Study-wide results and caveats: In tolerant patients, donor-specific Tregs outgrew total Tregs, suggesting antigen-driven expansion. Biological reproducibility was not directly addressed, but technical replication error appeared minimal.

Worth noting for this clone: Antigen unknown.

Thawed PBMCs were FACS-sorted into unstimulated CD4+CD25+CD127- regulatory T cells, CD4+CD25- non-regulatory cells, CD4 and CD8 cells. The sequencing used CD4+ T cells from blood, collected before the transplant. V is TRBV2 and J is TRBJ2-2; perhaps TRBD2 as D (6 bases). The sequence was obtained from a human donor who received a combined kidney and bone marrow transplant. The chain's CDR3 is CASSRGDYNTGELFF. The CDR3 DNA sequence: TGTGCCAGCAGTCGCGGGGATTACAACACCGGGGAGCTGTTTTTT.